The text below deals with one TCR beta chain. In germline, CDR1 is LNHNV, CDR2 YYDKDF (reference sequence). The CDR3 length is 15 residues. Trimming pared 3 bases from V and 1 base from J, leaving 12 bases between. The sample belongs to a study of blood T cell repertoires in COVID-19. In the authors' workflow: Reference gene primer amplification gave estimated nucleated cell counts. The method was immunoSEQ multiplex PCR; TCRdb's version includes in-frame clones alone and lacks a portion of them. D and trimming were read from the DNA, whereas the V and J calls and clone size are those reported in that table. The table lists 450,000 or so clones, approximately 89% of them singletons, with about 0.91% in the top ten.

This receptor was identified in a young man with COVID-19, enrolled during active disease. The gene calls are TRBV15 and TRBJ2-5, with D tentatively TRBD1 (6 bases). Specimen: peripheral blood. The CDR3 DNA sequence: TGTGCCACCAGCAGGGATCTGGGGGCCCAAGAGACCCAGTACTTC. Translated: CATSRDLGAQETQYF. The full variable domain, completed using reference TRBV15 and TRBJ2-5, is DAMVIQNPRYQVTQFGKPVTLSCSQTLNHNVMYWYQQKSSQAPKLLFHYYDKDFNNEADTPDNFQSRRPNTSFCFLDIRSPGLGDTAMYLCATSRDLGAQETQYFGPGTRLLVL.